The 18 T cell receptor beta chains reported below all come from one sample, sequenced in a study of T cell responses to AZD1222 COVID-19 vaccine. The table came from immunoSEQ multiplex PCR; TCRdb's copy has only in-frame clones and leaves some out. The sample records 90,000 to 100,000 clones, roughly nine tenths being singletons. Source: peripheral blood, taken on day 0 of AZD1222 vaccination. The receptors derive from an adult in good health.

This clone was detected once. The V gene is TRBV6-5, the J gene TRBJ1-5; D might be TRBD1 (6 bases). The germline CDR1 and CDR2 sequences are MNHEY and SVGAGI. CDR3 length: 15 amino acids. V lost 7 bases to trimming and J lost 1 base, with 14 bases between them. CDR3: CASTPGGASNQPQHF. The CDR3 DNA is TGTGCCAGCACCCCCGGGGGGGCAAGCAATCAGCCCCAGCATTTT.

As DNA, the CDR3 is TGTGCCAGCAGTTTAGGGTCAGGGAGCGGAGCTTTCTTT. It is translated as CASSLGSGSGAFF. V usage is TRBV27 and J usage is TRBJ1-1; the D gene is possibly TRBD1 (5 bases). CDR3 size: 13 residues. V was pared by 2 bases and J by 10 bases, with 14 bases between. Germline V gives CDR1 MNHEY, CDR2 SMNVEV (reference sequence).

The CDR3 DNA reads as TGTGCCAGCAGCTCGACTCATTACTCTGGAAACACCATATATTTT. Protein sequence: CASSSTHYSGNTIYF. The chain combines TRBV5-6 with TRBJ1-3; no clear D gene. The ends were cut back, 3 bases at V and 0 bases at J, with 10 bases in the middle. In germline, CDR1 is SGHDT, CDR2 YYEEEE. The CDR3 length is 15 residues.

The chain links TRBV19 to TRBJ1-5, with D perhaps matching TRBD1 (5 bases). V was shortened by 7 bases and J by 5 bases, with 27 bases between the two germline ends. In germline, CDR1 is LNHDA, CDR2 SQIVND (reference sequence). The CDR3 consists of 18 residues. In nucleotides, the CDR3 is TGTGCCAGTACCCCCCCGGGGGGATTTAGGGGCGGGGATCAGCCCCAGCATTTT. This translates into CASTPPGGFRGGDQPQHF.

V usage is TRBV13 and J usage is TRBJ2-1; D is tentatively TRBD1 or TRBD2 (5 bases each). Germline V gene sequence: CDR1 PRHDT, CDR2 FYEKMQ (reference sequence). Trimming shortened V by 2 bases and J by 6 bases, and 14 bases separated the two germline ends. This CDR3 spans 15 amino acids. CDR3 nucleotide sequence: TGTGCCAGCAGCTTATCGGGACCCTACGGCAATGAGCAGTTCTTC. It yields the protein CASSLSGPYGNEQFF.

This chain joins TRBV29-1 and TRBJ2-4; 13 positions agree with TRBD2. The germline V gene has CDR1 SQVTM and CDR2 ANQGSEA. This CDR3 is built from 16 residues. The trim removed 0 bases at V and 9 bases at J, leaving 8 bases unmatched. CDR3 nucleotide sequence: TGCAGCGTTGAAGATGGGACTAGCGGGGATGTAGGCATTCAGTACTTC. This translates into CSVEDGTSGDVGIQYF.

The chain employs TRBV11-2 and TRBJ2-5, with 12 bases fitting TRBD2. This CDR3 contains 17 residues. Looked up from germline, CDR1 is SGHAT and CDR2 is FQNNGV. Trimming cost V 5 bases and J 1 base; bases outside gene matches: 8. For the CDR3, the DNA is TGTGCCAGCAGCCTATACCGGACTAGCGGGGTCCAAGAGACCCAGTACTTC. Translated: CASSLYRTSGVQETQYF. Full variable domain (rest looked up from reference TRBV11-2 and TRBJ2-5): EAGVAQSPRYKIIEKRQSVAFWCNPISGHATLYWYQQILGQGPKLLIQFQNNGVVDDSQLPKDRFSAERLKGVDSTLKIQPAKLEDSAVYLCASSLYRTSGVQETQYFGPGTRLLVL.

V is TRBV27 and J is TRBJ2-1, with 9 positions matching TRBD1. Germline assignment: CDR1 MNHEY and CDR2 SMNVEV (reference sequence). V trimming: 6 bases; J trimming: 3 bases; junction bases outside the gene matches: 3. The CDR3 has 14 amino acids. As DNA, the CDR3 is TGTGCCAGCAGCCGGACAGGGGTCTACAATGAGCAGTTCTTC. Protein sequence: CASSRTGVYNEQFF.

The rearrangement joins TRBV19 to TRBJ1-3, with a possible D match to TRBD1 (5 bases). The CDR3 has 16 residues. Trimming removed 0 bases from V and 4 bases from J, with 13 bases in between. Germline V gives CDR1 LNHDA, CDR2 SQIVND (reference sequence). The CDR3 loop reads CASSIELGGYGNTIYF. The DNA for the CDR3 is TGTGCCAGTAGTATAGAGTTGGGGGGTTACGGAAACACCATATATTTT.

The chain couples TRBV4-3 to TRBJ1-1; D gene ambiguous. The CDR3 is 13 amino acids. Germline assignment: CDR1 LGHNA and CDR2 YSLEER. The V gene lost 1 base and the J gene lost 8 bases, with 11 bases spanning the gap. CDR3: CASSQGGKSEAFF. Written as DNA, the CDR3 is TGCGCCAGCAGCCAAGGTGGGAAGTCCGAAGCTTTCTTT.

The chain uses TRBV7-9 and TRBJ2-3; D is ambiguous. Germline CDR1 is SEHNR and CDR2 is FQNEAQ (reference sequence). This CDR3 is 14 amino acids long. Deletions cut 9 bases from V and 2 bases from J, with 15 bases between. The CDR3 nucleotides are TGTGCCAGTCTTTTGAATCACGACACAGATACGCAGTATTTT. Translation: CASLLNHDTDTQYF.

The chain employs TRBV4-3 and TRBJ1-3; possibly TRBD1 for D (6 bases). V lost 1 base and J 8 bases, leaving 18 bases between the germline ends. The CDR3 runs to 16 residues. The germline CDR1 and CDR2 sequences are LGHNA and YSLEER. The CDR3 bases are TGCGCCAGCAGCCAAGCCACAGGGTTGCCCGGGGACACCATATATTTT. This codes for CASSQATGLPGDTIYF.

The chain is built from TRBV27 and TRBJ1-1; D gene uncertain. Trimming removed 11 bases from V and 5 bases from J, with 15 bases in between. The CDR3 covers 12 residues. Germline CDR1 MNHEY, CDR2 SMNVEV (reference sequence). DNA for the CDR3: TGTGCCTCTCTTAGGCCGGGGACTGAAGCTTTCTTT. It yields the protein CASLRPGTEAFF.

Here the CDR3 DNA reads TGTGCCAGCAGCTTTGGTCCAACCTCACCCCTCCACTTT. It translates to CASSFGPTSPLHF. The chain couples TRBV5-4 to TRBJ1-6, with unresolved D. Germline-derived CDR1 and CDR2 are SGHNT and YYREEE (reference sequence). The CDR3 sequence is 13 residues long. The ends were cut back, 2 bases at V and 10 bases at J, with 10 bases in the middle.

The chain joins TRBV2 to TRBJ1-5; TRBD1 might be the D (6 bases). In germline, CDR1 is SNHLY, CDR2 FYNNEI. This CDR3 has 14 residues. V lost 3 bases and J lost 4, with 10 bases in between. CDR3 in DNA: TGTGCCAGCAGTGACTGGACAGAAAATCAGCCCCAGCATTTT. Its translation is CASSDWTENQPQHF. Full variable domain (missing parts from reference TRBV2 and TRBJ1-5): EPEVTQTPSHQVTQMGQEVILRCVPISNHLYFYWYRQILGQKVEFLVSFYNNEISEKSEIFDDQFSVERPDGSNFTLKIRSTKLEDSAMYFCASSDWTENQPQHFGDGTRLSIL.

J is TRBJ2-3 and V is TRBV7-8, with 10 bases aligning to TRBD1. Germline-derived CDR1 and CDR2 are SGHVS and FQNEAQ. The CDR3 runs to 15 residues. V gave up 5 bases and J gave up 4 bases; unmatched junction bases: 6. Here the CDR3 DNA reads TGTGCCAGCAGCATTGACAGGGGGCGCGCAGATACGCAGTATTTT. Encoded protein: CASSIDRGRADTQYF.

The V call is TRBV4-3, the J call TRBJ1-2; D gene unclear. Trimming pared 1 base from V and 2 bases from J, leaving 11 bases between. The germline V gene has CDR1 LGHNA and CDR2 YSLEER. The CDR3 extends over 15 amino acids. CDR3 region: CASSQVADPNYGYTF. CDR3 nucleotide sequence: TGCGCCAGCAGCCAAGTAGCGGATCCCAACTATGGCTACACCTTC.

This clone has only one observation. The chain joins TRBV11-3 to TRBJ2-1; 8 nucleotides line up with TRBD2. Germline V gene lookup returns CDR1 SGHNT and CDR2 YENEEA. This CDR3 spans 17 amino acids. V lost 5 bases to trimming and J lost 6 bases; unmatched junction nucleotides: 15. The CDR3 region has the DNA TGTGCCAGCAGCCTTCGGGGTAGCGGGAAGGGCGGCAATGAGCAGTTCTTC. Protein: CASSLRGSGKGGNEQFF.